This TCR beta chain was captured by sequencing in a study of blood T cells in healthy people across ages. The CDR3 is 17 residues long. CDR1 is MNHEY and CDR2 is SVGEGT in the germline V gene. Losses at the gene ends were 1 base for V and 0 bases for J; bases not matched to a gene: 5. The second PCR ran roughly 6 to 11 cycles with a sample-barcoded 5' primer and J-beta primers. One entry per CDR3 protein, called by TCRdb with MiXCR from the 5' RACE reads. The table records about 1.8 million distinct CDR3 sequences, around half of them present only once. Peripheral blood from each donor was collected in a volume of approximately 9.2 milliliters.

This clonotype was sampled from a middle-aged woman in good health. The sample taken for sequencing was blood. This chain links TRBV6-2 or TRBV6-3 with TRBJ1-1; 10 bases fit TRBD1. CDR3: CASSYLGQGLLNTEAFF. The CDR3, as DNA: TGTGCCAGCAGTTACTTGGGACAGGGGTTGTTGAACACTGAAGCTTTCTTT.